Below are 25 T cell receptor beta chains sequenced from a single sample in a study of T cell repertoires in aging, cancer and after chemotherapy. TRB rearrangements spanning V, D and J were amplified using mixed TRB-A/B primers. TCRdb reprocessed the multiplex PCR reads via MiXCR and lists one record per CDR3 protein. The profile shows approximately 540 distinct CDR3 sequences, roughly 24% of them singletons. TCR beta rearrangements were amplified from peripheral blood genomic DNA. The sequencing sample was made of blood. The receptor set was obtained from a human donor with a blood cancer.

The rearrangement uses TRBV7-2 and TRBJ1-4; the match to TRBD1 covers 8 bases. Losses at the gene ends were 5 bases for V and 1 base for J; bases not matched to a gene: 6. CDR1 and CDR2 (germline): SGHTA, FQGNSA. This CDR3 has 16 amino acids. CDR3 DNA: TGTGCCAGCAGCCCGACAGGGGCAGGAACTAATGAAAAACTGTTTTTT. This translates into CASSPTGAGTNEKLFF.

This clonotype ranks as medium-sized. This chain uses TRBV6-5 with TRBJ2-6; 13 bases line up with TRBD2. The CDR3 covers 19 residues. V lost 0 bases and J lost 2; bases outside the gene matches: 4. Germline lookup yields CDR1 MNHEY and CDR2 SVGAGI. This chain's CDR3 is CASSYSTTSGGPGANVLTF. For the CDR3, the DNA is TGTGCCAGCAGTTACTCGACGACTAGCGGGGGGCCTGGGGCCAACGTCCTGACTTTC.

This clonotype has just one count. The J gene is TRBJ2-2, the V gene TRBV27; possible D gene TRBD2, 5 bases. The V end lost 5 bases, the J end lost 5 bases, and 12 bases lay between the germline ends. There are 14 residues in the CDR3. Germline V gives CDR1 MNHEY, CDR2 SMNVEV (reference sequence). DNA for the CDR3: TGTGCCAGCAGTGGGAGCGTCACGACCGGGGAGCTGTTTTTT. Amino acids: CASSGSVTTGELFF.

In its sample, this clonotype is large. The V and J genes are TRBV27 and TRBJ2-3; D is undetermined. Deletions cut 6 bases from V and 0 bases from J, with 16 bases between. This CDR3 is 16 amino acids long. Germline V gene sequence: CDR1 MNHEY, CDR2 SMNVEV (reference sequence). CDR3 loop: CASSDQSGSSTDTQYF. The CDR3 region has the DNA TGTGCCAGCAGCGATCAGTCGGGCAGCAGCACAGATACGCAGTATTTT.

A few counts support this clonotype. The DNA of the CDR3 is TGTGCCAGTAGTAAGTGGACTAGCGGGTACGTCGGGGAGCTGTTTTTT. Amino acids: CASSKWTSGYVGELFF. The chain employs TRBV19 and TRBJ2-2; 11 nucleotides line up with TRBD2. Germline V gene sequence: CDR1 LNHDA, CDR2 SQIVND (reference sequence). The CDR3 runs to 16 residues. After removal of 4 bases from V and 7 bases from J, the junction contained 8 bases not matched to a gene.

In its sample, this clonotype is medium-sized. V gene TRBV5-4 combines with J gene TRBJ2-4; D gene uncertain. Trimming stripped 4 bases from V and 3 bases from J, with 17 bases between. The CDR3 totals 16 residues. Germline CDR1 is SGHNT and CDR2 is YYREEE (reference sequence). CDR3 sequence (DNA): TGTGCCAGCAGCCCCGAAACCCTGGGATTCAAAAACATTCAGTACTTC. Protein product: CASSPETLGFKNIQYF.

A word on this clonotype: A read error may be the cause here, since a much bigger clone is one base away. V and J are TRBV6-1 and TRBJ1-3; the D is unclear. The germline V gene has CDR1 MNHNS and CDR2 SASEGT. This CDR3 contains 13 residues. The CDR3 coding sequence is TGTGCCAGCAGTGAAGGGGATCCGAGACAACTTAATTTT. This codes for CASSEGDPRQLNF.

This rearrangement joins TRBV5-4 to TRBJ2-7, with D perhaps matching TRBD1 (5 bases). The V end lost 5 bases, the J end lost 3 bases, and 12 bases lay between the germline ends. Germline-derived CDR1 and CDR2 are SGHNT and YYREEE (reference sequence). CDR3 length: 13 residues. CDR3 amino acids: CASREWTYYEQYF. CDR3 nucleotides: TGTGCCAGCAGAGAATGGACATACTACGAGCAGTACTTC.

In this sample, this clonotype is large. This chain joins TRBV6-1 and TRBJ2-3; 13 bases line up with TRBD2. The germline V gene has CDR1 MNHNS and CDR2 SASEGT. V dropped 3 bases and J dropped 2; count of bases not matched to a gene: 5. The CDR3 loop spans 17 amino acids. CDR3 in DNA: TGTGCCAGCAGTGACCGGACTAGCGGGGGATACACAGATACGCAGTATTTT. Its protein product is CASSDRTSGGYTDTQYF.

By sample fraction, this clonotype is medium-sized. The DNA for the CDR3 is TGTGCCAGTAGTATAACAGATGGGGGCTACACCTTC. Amino acid sequence: CASSITDGGYTF. The V call is TRBV19, the J call TRBJ1-2; D remains unclear. Trimming cost V 2 bases and J 8 bases, with 9 bases left between them. Germline V gene lookup returns CDR1 LNHDA and CDR2 SQIVND (reference sequence). This CDR3 comprises 12 residues.

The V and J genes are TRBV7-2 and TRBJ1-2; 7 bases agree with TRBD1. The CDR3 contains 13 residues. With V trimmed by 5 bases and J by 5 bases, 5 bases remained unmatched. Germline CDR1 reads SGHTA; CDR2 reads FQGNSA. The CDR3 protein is CASSPGQSYGYTF. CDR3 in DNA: TGTGCCAGCAGCCCGGGACAGTCTTATGGCTACACCTTC.

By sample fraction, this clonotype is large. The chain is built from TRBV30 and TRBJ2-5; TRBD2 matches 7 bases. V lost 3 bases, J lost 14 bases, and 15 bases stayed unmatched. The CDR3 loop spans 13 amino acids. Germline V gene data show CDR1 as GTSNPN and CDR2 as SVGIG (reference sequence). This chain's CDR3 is CAWRDDYTGTTYF. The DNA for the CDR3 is TGTGCCTGGAGAGACGACTATACCGGGACTACCTACTTC.

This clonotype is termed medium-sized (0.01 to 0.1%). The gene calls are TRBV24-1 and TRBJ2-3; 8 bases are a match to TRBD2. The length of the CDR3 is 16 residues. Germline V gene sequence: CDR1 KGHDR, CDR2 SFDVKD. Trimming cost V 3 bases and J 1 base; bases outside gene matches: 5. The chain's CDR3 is CATSDTSGGRTDTQYF. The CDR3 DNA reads TGTGCCACCAGTGATACCAGCGGGGGCCGCACAGATACGCAGTATTTT.

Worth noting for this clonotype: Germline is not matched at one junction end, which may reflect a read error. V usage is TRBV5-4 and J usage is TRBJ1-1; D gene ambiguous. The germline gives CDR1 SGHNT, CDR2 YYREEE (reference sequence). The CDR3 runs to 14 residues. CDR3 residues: CANSSWGWGTEAFF. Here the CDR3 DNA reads TGTGCCAACAGCTCTTGGGGATGGGGCACTGAAGCTTTCTTT. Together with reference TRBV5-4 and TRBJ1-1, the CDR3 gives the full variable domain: ETGVTQSPTHLIKTRGQQVTLRCSSQSGHNTVSWYQQALGQGPQFIFQYYREEENGRGNFPPRFSGLQFPNYSSELNVNALELDDSALYLCANSSWGWGTEAFFGQGTRLTVV.

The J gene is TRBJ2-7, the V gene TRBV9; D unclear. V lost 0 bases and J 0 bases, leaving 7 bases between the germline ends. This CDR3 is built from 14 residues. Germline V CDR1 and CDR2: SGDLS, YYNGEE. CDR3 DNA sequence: TGTGCCAGCAGCGTAGCCTCCCTCTCCTACGAGCAGTACTTC. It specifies CASSVASLSYEQYF.

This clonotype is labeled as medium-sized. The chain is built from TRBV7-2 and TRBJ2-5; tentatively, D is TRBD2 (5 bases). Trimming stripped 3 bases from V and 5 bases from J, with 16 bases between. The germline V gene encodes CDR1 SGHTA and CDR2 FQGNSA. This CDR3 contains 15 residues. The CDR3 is CASSFVPGFLETQYF. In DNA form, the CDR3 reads TGTGCCAGCAGCTTCGTCCCGGGGTTCTTGGAGACCCAGTACTTC.

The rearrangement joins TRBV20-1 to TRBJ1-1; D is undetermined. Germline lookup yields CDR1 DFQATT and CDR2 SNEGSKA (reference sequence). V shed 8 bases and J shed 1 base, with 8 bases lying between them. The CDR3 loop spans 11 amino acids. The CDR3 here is CSIQRNTEAFF. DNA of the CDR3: TGCAGTATTCAGAGGAACACTGAAGCTTTCTTT.

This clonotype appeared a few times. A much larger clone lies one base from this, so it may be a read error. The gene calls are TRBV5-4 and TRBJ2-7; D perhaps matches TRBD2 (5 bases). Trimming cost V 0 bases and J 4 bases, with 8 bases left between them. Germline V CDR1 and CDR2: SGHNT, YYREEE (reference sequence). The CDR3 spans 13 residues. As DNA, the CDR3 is TGTGCCAGCAGCTTGGAACGGGAATACGAGCAGTACGTC. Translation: CASSLEREYEQYV.

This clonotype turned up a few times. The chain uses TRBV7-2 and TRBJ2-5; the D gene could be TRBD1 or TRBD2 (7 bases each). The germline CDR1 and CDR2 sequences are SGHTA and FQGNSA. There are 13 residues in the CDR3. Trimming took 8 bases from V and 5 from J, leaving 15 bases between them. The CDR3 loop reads CASGQGGVETQYF. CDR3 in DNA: TGTGCCAGCGGTCAGGGGGGGGTTGAGACCCAGTACTTC.

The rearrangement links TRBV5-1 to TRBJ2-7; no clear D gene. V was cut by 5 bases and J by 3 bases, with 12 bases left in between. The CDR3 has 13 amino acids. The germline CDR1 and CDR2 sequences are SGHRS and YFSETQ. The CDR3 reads CASRVPGSYEQYF. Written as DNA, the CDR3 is TGCGCCAGCAGGGTTCCAGGAAGCTACGAGCAGTACTTC.

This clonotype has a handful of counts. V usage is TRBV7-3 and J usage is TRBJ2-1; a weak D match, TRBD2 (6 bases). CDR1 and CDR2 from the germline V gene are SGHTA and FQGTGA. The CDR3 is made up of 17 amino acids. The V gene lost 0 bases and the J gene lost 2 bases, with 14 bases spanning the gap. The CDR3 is CASSLTGRRGTYNEQFF. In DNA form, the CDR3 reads TGTGCCAGCAGCTTAACCGGGAGAAGGGGTACCTACAATGAGCAGTTCTTC.

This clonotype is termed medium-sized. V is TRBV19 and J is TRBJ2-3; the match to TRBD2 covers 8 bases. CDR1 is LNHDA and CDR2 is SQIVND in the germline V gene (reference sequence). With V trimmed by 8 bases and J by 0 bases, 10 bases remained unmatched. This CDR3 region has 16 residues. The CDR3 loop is CASSFSGSMSTDTQYF. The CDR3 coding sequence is TGTGCCAGTTCTTTCAGCGGGAGTATGAGCACAGATACGCAGTATTTT.

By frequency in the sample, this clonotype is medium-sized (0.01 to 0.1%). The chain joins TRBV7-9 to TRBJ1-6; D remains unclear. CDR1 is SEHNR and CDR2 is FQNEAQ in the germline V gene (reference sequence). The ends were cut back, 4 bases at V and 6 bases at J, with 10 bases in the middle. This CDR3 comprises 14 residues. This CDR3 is CASSWTVTNSPLHF. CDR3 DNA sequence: TGTGCCAGCAGCTGGACGGTTACTAATTCACCCCTCCACTTT.

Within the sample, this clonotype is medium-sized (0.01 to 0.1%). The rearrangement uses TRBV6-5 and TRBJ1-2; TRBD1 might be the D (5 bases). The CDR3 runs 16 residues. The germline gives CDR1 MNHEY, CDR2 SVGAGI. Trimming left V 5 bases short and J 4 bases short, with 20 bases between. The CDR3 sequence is CASSKGDLRGGYGYTF. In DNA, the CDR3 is TGTGCCAGCAGTAAAGGGGACCTCCGCGGGGGCTATGGCTACACCTTC.

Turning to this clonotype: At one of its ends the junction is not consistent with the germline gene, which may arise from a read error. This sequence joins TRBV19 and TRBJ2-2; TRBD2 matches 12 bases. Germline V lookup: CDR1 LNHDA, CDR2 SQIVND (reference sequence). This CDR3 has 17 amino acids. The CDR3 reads CASSRASGGADTGELFF. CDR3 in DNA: TGTGCCAGTAGTAGGGCTAGCGGGGGGGCTGACACTGGGGAGCTGTTTTTT.